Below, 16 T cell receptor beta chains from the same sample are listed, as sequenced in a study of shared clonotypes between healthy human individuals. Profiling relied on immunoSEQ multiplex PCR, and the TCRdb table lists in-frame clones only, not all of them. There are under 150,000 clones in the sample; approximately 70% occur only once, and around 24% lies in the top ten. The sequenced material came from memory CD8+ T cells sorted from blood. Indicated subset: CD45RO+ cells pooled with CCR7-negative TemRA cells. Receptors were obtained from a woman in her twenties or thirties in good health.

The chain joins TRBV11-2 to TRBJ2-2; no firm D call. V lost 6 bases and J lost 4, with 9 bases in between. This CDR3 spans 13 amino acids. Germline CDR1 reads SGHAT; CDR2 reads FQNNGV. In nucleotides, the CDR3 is TGTGCCAGCAGGGCCTCTCTCACCGGGGAGCTGTTTTTT. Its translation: CASRASLTGELFF.

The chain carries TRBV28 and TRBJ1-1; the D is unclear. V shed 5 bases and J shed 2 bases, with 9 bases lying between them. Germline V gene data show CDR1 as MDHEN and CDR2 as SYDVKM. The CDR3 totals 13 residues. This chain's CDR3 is CASSPDGNTEAFF. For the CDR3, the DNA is TGTGCCAGCAGTCCGGACGGAAACACTGAAGCTTTCTTT. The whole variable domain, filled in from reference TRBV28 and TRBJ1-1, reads DVKVTQSSRYLVKRTGEKVFLECVQDMDHENMFWYRQDPGLGLRLIYFSYDVKMKEKGDIPEGYSVSREKKERFSLILESASTNQTSMYLCASSPDGNTEAFFGQGTRLTVV.

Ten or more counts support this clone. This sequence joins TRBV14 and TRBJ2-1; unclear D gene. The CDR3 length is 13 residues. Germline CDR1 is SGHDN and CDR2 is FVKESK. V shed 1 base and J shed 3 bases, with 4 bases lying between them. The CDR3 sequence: CASSQGHYNEQFF. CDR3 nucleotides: TGTGCCAGCAGCCAAGGTCACTACAATGAGCAGTTCTTC. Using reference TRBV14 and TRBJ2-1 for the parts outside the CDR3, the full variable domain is EAGVTQFPSHSVIEKGQTVTLRCDPISGHDNLYWYRRVMGKEIKFLLHFVKESKQDESGMPNNRFLAERTGGTYSTLKVQPAELEDSGVYFCASSQGHYNEQFFGPGTRLTVL.

CDR3: CASSINGITYEQYF. In nucleotides, the CDR3 is TGTGCCAGCAGTATAAATGGGATAACCTACGAGCAGTACTTC. The chain employs TRBV27 and TRBJ2-7; no clear D gene. With 5 bases removed from V and 2 bases from J, the gap between germline ends came to 13 bases. Per the germline V gene, CDR1 is MNHEY and CDR2 is SMNVEV (reference sequence). This CDR3 spans 14 amino acids.

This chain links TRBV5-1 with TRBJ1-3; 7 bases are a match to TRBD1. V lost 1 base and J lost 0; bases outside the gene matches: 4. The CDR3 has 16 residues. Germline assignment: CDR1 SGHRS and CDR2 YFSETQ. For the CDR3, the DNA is TGCGCCAGCAGCTTGTGGGACAGAAACTCTGGAAACACCATATATTTT. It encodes CASSLWDRNSGNTIYF.

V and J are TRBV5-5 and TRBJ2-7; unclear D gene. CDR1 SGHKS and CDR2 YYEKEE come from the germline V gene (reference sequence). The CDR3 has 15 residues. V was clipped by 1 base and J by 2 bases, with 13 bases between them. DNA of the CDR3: TGTGCCAGCAGCTTGAACACAGCATCCACCTACGAGCAGTACTTC. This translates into CASSLNTASTYEQYF.

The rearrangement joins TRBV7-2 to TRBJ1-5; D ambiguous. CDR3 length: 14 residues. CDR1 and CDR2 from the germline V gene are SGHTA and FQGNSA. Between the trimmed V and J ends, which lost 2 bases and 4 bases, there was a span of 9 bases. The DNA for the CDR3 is TGTGCCAGCAGCTTATTCCGTGGAAATCAGCCCCAGCATTTT. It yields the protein CASSLFRGNQPQHF.

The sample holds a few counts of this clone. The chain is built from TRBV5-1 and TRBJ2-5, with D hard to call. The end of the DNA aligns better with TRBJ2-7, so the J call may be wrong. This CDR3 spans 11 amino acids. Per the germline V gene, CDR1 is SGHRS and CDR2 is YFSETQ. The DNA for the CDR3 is TGCGCCAGCAGGGATAACTACGAGCAGTACTTC. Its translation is CASRDNYEQYF.

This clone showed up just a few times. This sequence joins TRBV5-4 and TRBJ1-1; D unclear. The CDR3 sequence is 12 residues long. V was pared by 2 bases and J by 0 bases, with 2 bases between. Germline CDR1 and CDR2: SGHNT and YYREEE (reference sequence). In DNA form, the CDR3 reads TGTGCCAGCAGCTTAGTGAACACTGAAGCTTTCTTT. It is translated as CASSLVNTEAFF.

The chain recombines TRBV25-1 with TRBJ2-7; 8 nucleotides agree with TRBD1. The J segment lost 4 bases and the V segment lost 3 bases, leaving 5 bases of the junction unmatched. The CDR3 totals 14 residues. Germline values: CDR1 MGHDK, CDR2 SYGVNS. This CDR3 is CASSDRTGRYEQYF. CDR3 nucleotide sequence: TGTGCCAGCAGTGACCGGACAGGGCGGTACGAGCAGTACTTC.

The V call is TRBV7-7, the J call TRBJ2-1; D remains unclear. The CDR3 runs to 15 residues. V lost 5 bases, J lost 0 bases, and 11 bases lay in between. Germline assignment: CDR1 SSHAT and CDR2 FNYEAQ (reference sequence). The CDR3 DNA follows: TGTGCCAGCAGCCCATCCTCGAGCTCCTACAATGAGCAGTTCTTC. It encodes CASSPSSSSYNEQFF.

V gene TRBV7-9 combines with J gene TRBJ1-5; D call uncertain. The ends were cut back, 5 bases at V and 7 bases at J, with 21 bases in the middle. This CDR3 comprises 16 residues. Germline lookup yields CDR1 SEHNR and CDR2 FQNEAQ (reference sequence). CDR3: CASSAASDGLGQPQHF. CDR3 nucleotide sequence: TGTGCCAGCAGCGCCGCCTCGGACGGTTTGGGCCAGCCCCAGCATTTT.

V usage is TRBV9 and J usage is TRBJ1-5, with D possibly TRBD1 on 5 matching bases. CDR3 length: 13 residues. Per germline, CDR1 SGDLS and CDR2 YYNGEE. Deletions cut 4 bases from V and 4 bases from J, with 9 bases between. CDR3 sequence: CASSTGGNQPQHF. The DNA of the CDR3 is TGTGCCAGCAGCACCGGGGGGAATCAGCCCCAGCATTTT.

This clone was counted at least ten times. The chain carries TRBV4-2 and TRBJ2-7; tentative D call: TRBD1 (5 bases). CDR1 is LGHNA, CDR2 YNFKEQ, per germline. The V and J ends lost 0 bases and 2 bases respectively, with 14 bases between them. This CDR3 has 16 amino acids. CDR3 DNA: TGTGCCAGCAGCCAAGATGGGGCCGACGCCCCCTACGAGCAGTACTTC. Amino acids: CASSQDGADAPYEQYF.

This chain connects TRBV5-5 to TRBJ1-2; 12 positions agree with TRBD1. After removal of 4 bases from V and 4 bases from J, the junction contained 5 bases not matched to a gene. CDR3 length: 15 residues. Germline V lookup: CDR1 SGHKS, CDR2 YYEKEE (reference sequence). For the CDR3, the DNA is TGTGCCAGCAGCCTCGGGACAGGGGGCGCCTATGGCTACACCTTC. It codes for CASSLGTGGAYGYTF.

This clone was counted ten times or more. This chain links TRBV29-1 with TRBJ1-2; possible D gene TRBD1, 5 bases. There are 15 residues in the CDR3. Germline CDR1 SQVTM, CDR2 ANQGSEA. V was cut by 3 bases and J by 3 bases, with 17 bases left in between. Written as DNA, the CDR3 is TGCAGCGTTGACGGGCCCCCAGGGCAGGACTATGGCTACACCTTC. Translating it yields CSVDGPPGQDYGYTF.